The present T cell receptor (beta chain) was sequenced within a study of CD8+ T cells in alopecia areata. Specified treatment: oral pan-JAK inhibitor, 5-10 mg twice daily. V gave up 1 base and J gave up 2 bases, with 11 bases separating them. The CDR3 is made up of 15 amino acids. Germline V gene data show CDR1 as LGHNA and CDR2 as YSLEER. The authors extracted RNA and reverse transcribed it into cDNA as the sequencing template. Repertoires were generated with immunoSEQ multiplex PCR, while TCRdb's copy carries only in-frame clones and drops some. The profile shows about 190,000 clones, 60% of them singletons.

The clonotype was recovered from a human donor with alopecia areata. The sample in question was CD4+ T cells sorted from blood, obtained at week 24, from a patient treated with tofacitinib. V gene TRBV4-3 combines with J gene TRBJ1-2; no firm D call. The CDR3 spells CASSQGGPANYGYTF. CDR3 DNA: TGCGCCAGCAGCCAAGGCGGGCCTGCGAACTATGGCTACACCTTC.